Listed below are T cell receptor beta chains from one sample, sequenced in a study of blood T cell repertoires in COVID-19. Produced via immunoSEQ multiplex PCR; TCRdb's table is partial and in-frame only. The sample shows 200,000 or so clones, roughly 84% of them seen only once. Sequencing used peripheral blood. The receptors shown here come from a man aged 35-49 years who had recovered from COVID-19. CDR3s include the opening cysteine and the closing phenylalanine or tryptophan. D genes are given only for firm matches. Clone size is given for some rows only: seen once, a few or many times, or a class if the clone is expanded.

CDR3 protein: CAWSVGRGGEKLFF
CDR3 DNA: TGTGCCTGGAGTGTAGGCAGGGGAGGGGAAAAACTGTTTTTT
clone size: NA
J gene: TRBJ1-4
D gene: NA
V gene: TRBV30

CDR3 protein: CASRASRGQETQYF
CDR3 DNA: TGTGCCAGCAGGGCCTCAAGGGGTCAAGAGACCCAGTACTTC
clone size: once
J gene: TRBJ2-5
D gene: NA
V gene: TRBV7-2

CDR3 protein: CASSLRGQGSGELFF
CDR3 DNA: TGTGCCAGCAGTCTCAGAGGACAGGGGTCCGGGGAGCTGTTTTTT
clone size: NA
J gene: TRBJ2-2
D gene: TRBD1
V gene: TRBV27

CDR3 protein: CASSPGWTGQETQYF
CDR3 DNA: TGTGCCAGCAGCCCCGGCTGGACAGGTCAAGAGACCCAGTACTTC
clone size: NA
J gene: TRBJ2-5
D gene: TRBD1
V gene: TRBV7-6

CDR3 protein: CASSLRETSYNEQFF
CDR3 DNA: TGTGCCAGCAGTTTGAGGGAGACCTCCTACAATGAGCAGTTCTTC
clone size: NA
J gene: TRBJ2-1
D gene: NA
V gene: TRBV6-2/TRBV6-3

CDR3 protein: CASSQGSGGNYEQYF
CDR3 DNA: TGCGCCAGCAGCCAAGGAAGTGGAGGGAACTACGAGCAGTACTTC
clone size: NA
J gene: TRBJ2-7
D gene: NA
V gene: TRBV4-1

CDR3 protein: CASSFGSGGGTDTQYF
CDR3 DNA: NA
clone size: NA
J gene: TRBJ2-3
D gene: NA
V gene: TRBV7-2

CDR3 protein: CASSLVQGAFEAFF
CDR3 DNA: TGCGCCAGCAGCTTGGTGCAGGGGGCCTTTGAAGCTTTCTTT
clone size: NA
J gene: TRBJ1-1
D gene: TRBD1
V gene: TRBV5-1

CDR3 protein: CASSQWRAYGYTF
CDR3 DNA: TGTGCCAGCAGCCAATGGCGGGCCTATGGCTACACCTTC
clone size: NA
J gene: TRBJ1-2
D gene: NA
V gene: TRBV14

CDR3 protein: CASSERGGGTSETQYF
CDR3 DNA: TGCGCCAGCAGCGAGAGGGGAGGGGGGACTAGTGAGACCCAGTACTTC
clone size: few
J gene: TRBJ2-5
D gene: TRBD2
V gene: TRBV4-3

CDR3 protein: CAWRPGQGVAGYTF
CDR3 DNA: TGTGCCTGGAGACCTGGACAGGGGGTCGCTGGCTACACCTTC
clone size: NA
J gene: TRBJ1-2
D gene: TRBD1
V gene: TRBV30

CDR3 protein: CASSPLGASTDTQYF
CDR3 DNA: TGTGCCAGCTCACCACTAGGGGCGAGCACAGATACGCAGTATTTT
clone size: NA
J gene: TRBJ2-3
D gene: NA
V gene: TRBV18

CDR3 protein: CAIGEVSYEQYF
CDR3 DNA: TGTGCCATCGGGGAGGTGTCCTACGAGCAGTACTTC
clone size: once
J gene: TRBJ2-7
D gene: NA
V gene: TRBV10-3

CDR3 protein: CASSVALGGIYEQYF
CDR3 DNA: TGTGCCAGCAGCGTAGCTTTGGGGGGAATCTACGAGCAGTACTTC
clone size: NA
J gene: TRBJ2-7
D gene: NA
V gene: TRBV9

CDR3 protein: CSAHRDSNTEAFF
CDR3 DNA: TGCAGCGCCCACCGGGACAGTAACACTGAAGCTTTCTTT
clone size: NA
J gene: TRBJ1-1
D gene: TRBD1
V gene: TRBV29-1

CDR3 protein: CASSLDEVVYTEAFF
CDR3 DNA: TGTGCCAGCAGCTTAGACGAGGTGGTGTACACTGAAGCTTTCTTT
clone size: NA
J gene: TRBJ1-1
D gene: NA
V gene: TRBV11-2

CDR3 protein: CASSYMGQGDTEAFF
CDR3 DNA: TGTGCCAGCAGTTACATGGGACAGGGAGACACTGAAGCTTTCTTT
clone size: NA
J gene: TRBJ1-1
D gene: TRBD1
V gene: TRBV6-6

CDR3 protein: CASSLDREETQYF
CDR3 DNA: TGTGCCAGCAGCCTCGACAGGGAAGAGACCCAGTACTTC
clone size: NA
J gene: TRBJ2-5
D gene: TRBD1
V gene: TRBV7-2

CDR3 protein: CASSLDNRGTEAFF
CDR3 DNA: TGTGCCAGCAGCTTAGATAACAGGGGCACTGAAGCTTTCTTT
clone size: NA
J gene: TRBJ1-1
D gene: TRBD1
V gene: TRBV7-2

CDR3 protein: CASSIGRSSPLHF
CDR3 DNA: TGTGCCAGTAGTATCGGCCGGAGTTCACCCCTCCACTTT
clone size: NA
J gene: TRBJ1-6
D gene: NA
V gene: TRBV19

CDR3 protein: CAISEGETYEQYF
CDR3 DNA: TGTGCCATCAGTGAGGGGGAGACCTACGAGCAGTACTTC
clone size: NA
J gene: TRBJ2-7
D gene: NA
V gene: TRBV10-3

CDR3 protein: CASSRQGIGGQETQYF
CDR3 DNA: TGTGCCAGCAGCCGGCAAGGTATCGGGGGGCAAGAGACCCAGTACTTC
clone size: NA
J gene: TRBJ2-5
D gene: TRBD2
V gene: TRBV7-2

CDR3 protein: CASSSREWSYNEQFF
CDR3 DNA: TGTGCCAGCAGTTCGCGGGAGTGGTCCTACAATGAGCAGTTCTTC
clone size: NA
J gene: TRBJ2-1
D gene: TRBD2
V gene: TRBV6-5

CDR3 protein: CASSLSRGWGRNTEAFF
CDR3 DNA: TGTGCCAGCAGCTTATCCAGGGGGTGGGGACGGAACACTGAAGCTTTCTTT
clone size: NA
J gene: TRBJ1-1
D gene: TRBD1
V gene: TRBV7-8

CDR3 protein: CASSAQSRNEQFF
CDR3 DNA: TGTGCCAGCAGCGCCCAGTCCAGGAATGAGCAGTTCTTC
clone size: NA
J gene: TRBJ2-1
D gene: NA
V gene: TRBV2

CDR3 protein: CASSLFSSSSYEQYF
CDR3 DNA: TGCGCCAGCAGCCTTTTTTCATCGAGCTCCTACGAGCAGTACTTC
clone size: NA
J gene: TRBJ2-7
D gene: NA
V gene: TRBV5-1

CDR3 protein: CASSWTGLDTEAFF
CDR3 DNA: TGTGCCAGCAGCTGGACAGGGTTAGACACTGAAGCTTTCTTT
clone size: NA
J gene: TRBJ1-1
D gene: TRBD1
V gene: TRBV7-9

CDR3 protein: CASSQDGLTQYF
CDR3 DNA: TGCGCCAGCAGCCAAGATGGGCTTACGCAGTATTTT
clone size: NA
J gene: TRBJ2-3
D gene: NA
V gene: TRBV4-3

CDR3 protein: CASRDRERNQPQHF
CDR3 DNA: TGTGCCAGCAGGGACAGGGAAAGGAATCAGCCCCAGCATTTT
clone size: NA
J gene: TRBJ1-5
D gene: TRBD1
V gene: TRBV6-5

CDR3 protein: CASSFAGSSGRETQYF
CDR3 DNA: TGCGCCAGCAGCTTCGCGGGCTCAAGCGGGCGGGAGACCCAGTACTTC
clone size: NA
J gene: TRBJ2-5
D gene: NA
V gene: TRBV5-1

CDR3 protein: CASSLPRAGWNTGELFF
CDR3 DNA: TGTGCCAGTAGCTTACCCCGGGCAGGGTGGAACACCGGGGAGCTGTTTTTT
clone size: NA
J gene: TRBJ2-2
D gene: NA
V gene: TRBV19

CDR3 protein: CASSSEDRGWSPLHF
CDR3 DNA: TGTGCCAGCAGCTCCGAGGACAGGGGGTGGTCCCCCCTCCACTTT
clone size: NA
J gene: TRBJ1-6
D gene: TRBD1
V gene: TRBV11-2

CDR3 protein: CAWRGGQGYGYTF
CDR3 DNA: TGTGCCTGGAGGGGAGGACAGGGCTACGGCTACACCTTC
clone size: NA
J gene: TRBJ1-2
D gene: TRBD1
V gene: TRBV30

CDR3 protein: CASSQEPRGATNEKLFF
CDR3 DNA: TGCGCCAGCAGCCAAGAGCCCAGGGGGGCGACTAATGAAAAACTGTTTTTT
clone size: once
J gene: TRBJ1-4
D gene: TRBD1
V gene: TRBV4-3

CDR3 protein: CASRYGQGAGNTIYF
CDR3 DNA: TGCGCCAGCAGATACGGACAGGGGGCTGGAAACACCATATATTTT
clone size: NA
J gene: TRBJ1-3
D gene: TRBD1
V gene: TRBV5-1

CDR3 protein: CASSSLGTGPGKPQHF
CDR3 DNA: TGTGCCAGCAGCAGTCTAGGGACAGGGCCAGGGAAGCCCCAGCATTTT
clone size: NA
J gene: TRBJ1-5
D gene: NA
V gene: TRBV21-1

CDR3 protein: CASSIGDYYSNQPQHF
CDR3 DNA: TGTGCCAGTAGTATAGGGGACTATTATAGCAATCAGCCCCAGCATTTT
clone size: NA
J gene: TRBJ1-5
D gene: NA
V gene: TRBV19

CDR3 protein: CAWSVSGRVQYF
CDR3 DNA: TGTGCCTGGAGTGTCTCCGGGAGGGTGCAGTACTTC
clone size: NA
J gene: TRBJ2-7
D gene: TRBD2
V gene: TRBV30

CDR3 protein: CASSLNLAGEETQYF
CDR3 DNA: TGTGCCAGTAGTTTAAACTTAGCGGGGGAAGAGACCCAGTACTTC
clone size: NA
J gene: TRBJ2-5
D gene: TRBD2
V gene: TRBV19

CDR3 protein: CASSPGPGRAGYTF
CDR3 DNA: TGTGCCAGCTCACCAGGTCCGGGGAGGGCTGGCTACACCTTC
clone size: NA
J gene: TRBJ1-2
D gene: NA
V gene: TRBV18

CDR3 protein: CARSYLGTGMNTEAFF
CDR3 DNA: TGTGCCAGAAGCTACCTTGGGACAGGGATGAACACTGAAGCTTTCTTT
clone size: NA
J gene: TRBJ1-1
D gene: TRBD1
V gene: TRBV5-3

CDR3 protein: CASSPGTANSYEQYF
CDR3 DNA: TGTGCCAGCAGTCCCGGGACAGCAAACTCCTACGAGCAGTACTTC
clone size: few
J gene: TRBJ2-7
D gene: TRBD1
V gene: TRBV6-5

CDR3 protein: CASSLSTNQPQHF
CDR3 DNA: TGTGCCAGCAGCTTAAGTACAAATCAGCCCCAGCATTTT
clone size: NA
J gene: TRBJ1-5
D gene: NA
V gene: TRBV7-2

CDR3 protein: CSVADRDTQYF
CDR3 DNA: TGCAGCGTCGCGGACAGAGATACGCAGTATTTT
clone size: NA
J gene: TRBJ2-3
D gene: NA
V gene: TRBV29-1

CDR3 protein: CASSSVPGEDTQYF
CDR3 DNA: TGTGCCAGCAGCTCCGTTCCAGGGGAAGATACGCAGTATTTT
clone size: NA
J gene: TRBJ2-3
D gene: NA
V gene: TRBV7-6

CDR3 protein: CASSLASGFLDSGNTIYF
CDR3 DNA: TGTGCCAGCAGCTTGGCTTCAGGGTTTCTCGACTCTGGAAACACCATATATTTT
clone size: NA
J gene: TRBJ1-3
D gene: NA
V gene: TRBV5-5

CDR3 protein: CASSLVVAGGSTDTQYF
CDR3 DNA: TGTGCCAGCAGCTTGGTAGTAGCGGGGGGGAGCACAGATACGCAGTATTTT
clone size: NA
J gene: TRBJ2-3
D gene: TRBD2
V gene: TRBV5-6